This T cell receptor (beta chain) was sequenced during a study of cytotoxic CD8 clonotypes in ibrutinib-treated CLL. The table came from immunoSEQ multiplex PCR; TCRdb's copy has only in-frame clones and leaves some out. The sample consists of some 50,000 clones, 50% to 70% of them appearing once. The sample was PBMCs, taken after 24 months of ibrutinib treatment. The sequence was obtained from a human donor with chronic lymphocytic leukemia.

CDR3 nucleotides: TGTGCCAGCAGCTCCGGGACAGGGTTGACCGGGGAGCTGTTTTTT. Translation gives CASSSGTGLTGELFF. The chain links TRBV7-9 to TRBJ2-2; 9 positions match TRBD1. Trimming at V came to 4 bases and at J to 5 bases, leaving 5 bases not matched to a gene. The CDR3 consists of 15 residues. The germline V gene encodes CDR1 SEHNR and CDR2 FQNEAQ (reference sequence).